The clone carrying this T cell receptor (beta chain) was counted a few times. RNA transcripts yielded amplified TCR beta CDR3 regions. TCR CDR3 regions were first amplified by RT-PCR with HTBI primers. Each CDR3 protein is one row after TCRdb ran MiXCR on the multiplex PCR reads. The table includes 350,000 to 400,000 distinct CDR3 sequences, under 15% detected once. The data belong to a study of T cells in Graves' hyperthyroidism and ophthalmopathy. CDR1 LGHDT and CDR2 YNNKEL come from the germline V gene (reference sequence). The CDR3 extends over 15 amino acids. The ends lost 4 bases at V and 5 bases at J; junction bases unmatched: 3. For Graves' hyperthyroidism to be stable, ophthalmopathy could not progress within 18 months. The authors obtained PBMCs from about 9.5 ml of fresh peripheral blood.

J is TRBJ1-6 and V is TRBV3-1, with 9 bases lining up with TRBD1. The sequenced sample was blood. This TCR derives from a woman aged 25 to 45 with Graves' hyperthyroidism. DNA of the CDR3: TGTGCCAGCAGCCCCTGGACAGGGGATAATTCACCCCTCCACTTT. It yields the protein CASSPWTGDNSPLHF.